The TCR beta chain under discussion was sequenced for a study of OX40 agonist ivuxolimab in advanced cancers. Broadly, across the study: The costimulatory receptor OX40 (CD134) was targeted by ivuxolimab, a fully human IgG2 agonistic monoclonal antibody. Among the roughly 50 dose-escalation patients, some 20 had hepatocellular carcinoma, 15 or so melanoma, 9 renal cell carcinoma and 9 head and neck cancer. The paper covers the monotherapy dose-escalation part of the phase I ivuxolimab trial, which included N ≈ 50 patients. Peripheral TCRbeta sequencing was intended to test whether TCR sequence diversity was altered and clonal T-cell expansion was caused by ivuxolimab. Prior anti-PD-1, anti-PD-L1 or anti-CTLA-4 therapy was permitted, and checkpoint inhibitors had been received by about 44% of dose-escalation patients. Partial responses occurred in three dose-escalation patients, of whom one had hepatocellular carcinoma and two had cutaneous melanoma. In the dose-escalation cohort, 82.7% of patients were male, and the mean age was around 60 years, with a range of about 20 to 90. Intravenous ivuxolimab was administered to patients every 2 weeks at six dose levels: 0.01, 0.1, 0.3, 1.5, 3 and 10 mg/kg.

Genomic DNA was extracted from sorted cells for sequencing of the TCRbeta CDR3 region. The immunoSEQ Assay was used to sequence the TCRbeta CDR3 regions. TCRdb provides this immuneACCESS table in a form limited to in-frame rearrangements. Some clones are lacking; in checked studies, under half of them reflect an unresolved V gene, and why the rest are absent is not known. This sample comprises approximately 79,000 clones, 85% to 95% of them detected only once. 20% of the sample belongs to the ten largest clones. Regarding this clone: What antigen it recognizes has not been identified. No base quality values were provided; no much bigger clone lies one nucleotide off.

The investigation overall reported the following: In the 0.1-3.0 mg/kg groups, partial responders were among the patients with the lowest normalized peripheral clonal expansion, particularly in CD8+ T cells. At doses from 0.1 to 3.0 mg/kg, clonal expansion was seen in both CD4+ and CD8+ blood T cells between baseline and week 6. After ivuxolimab, expanded clones were on average more numerous among CD8+ T cells than among CD4+ T cells. The antigen specificity of the peripheral T cells that underwent clonal expansion was not determined. Low levels of normalized T-cell clonal expansion were also shown by some nonresponding patients.

V is cut back by 4 bases and J by 4 bases, with 14 bases in the junction unmatched. Sequences LNHDA (CDR1) and SQIVND (CDR2) are obtained from the germline V gene (reference sequence). Its CDR3 holds 17 amino acids, cysteine through phenylalanine. The kept DNA is CDR3 alone, 51 bases in frame from the first base. The trial excluded patients who had a history of autoimmune disease or who were on systemic immunosuppression. Peripheral blood for TCR sequencing was collected from all dose cohorts at baseline, on cycle 4 day 1, and on cycle 7 day 1. The samples were taken from a phase I, first-in-human, multicenter, open-label dose-escalation trial of ivuxolimab. Adults with locally advanced or metastatic melanoma, renal cell carcinoma, hepatocellular carcinoma or head and neck squamous cell carcinoma were enrolled in the trial. Before TCR sequencing, CD4+ T cells and CD8+ T cells from peripheral blood were sorted into separate populations.

Source: CD4+ or CD8+ T cells sorted from blood, taken in a trial of the OX40 agonist ivuxolimab. The chain is made from TRBV19 and TRBJ2-3; 7 central bases correspond to TRBD1. The TCR sequence derives from an adult with an advanced solid tumor such as melanoma, head and neck, liver or kidney cancer. The sequence in DNA is TGTGCCAGTAGTAGCTTCATCGACAGGGACGAGGCAGATACGCAGTATTTT. Translated, this gives CASSSFIDRDEADTQYF.